This T cell receptor beta chain originates from a study of control samples from healthy donors and cancer patients. Repertoires were generated with immunoSEQ multiplex PCR, while TCRdb's copy carries only in-frame clones and drops some. The data hold around 120,000 clones, with 88% observed a single time. This CDR3 has 12 residues. Germline CDR1 is MGHDK and CDR2 is SYGVNS. V shed 7 bases and J shed 5 bases, with 11 bases lying between them. This clonotype was obtained from a woman in her seventies in good health. Source material: blood. This chain joins TRBV25-1 and TRBJ2-5; D is unclear. The CDR3 region has the DNA TGTGCCAGCATGGGAAGGACGGAGACCCAGTACTTC. Protein sequence: CASMGRTETQYF.